This TCR beta chain was identified in a study of blood T cell repertoires in COVID-19. Study-wide background: The samples span acute and convalescent COVID-19 from the United States, Italy and Spain.

This CDR3 spans 12 amino acids. V was trimmed by 4 bases and J by 6 bases, leaving 7 bases between them. Per germline, CDR1 KGHDR and CDR2 SFDVKD. Original processing notes: The assay estimated nucleated cells by amplifying reference gene primers. Profiling relied on immunoSEQ multiplex PCR, and the TCRdb table lists in-frame clones only, not all of them. D and trimming were read from the DNA, whereas the V and J calls and clone size are those reported in that table. The sample carries 200,000 to 300,000 clones, 84% recorded once. Sequencing was carried out using peripheral blood. The rearrangement links TRBV24-1 to TRBJ2-3; no firm D call. The source of this sequence is a man aged 40-49 years who had recovered from COVID-19. CDR3 loop: CATSDDGDTQYF. The CDR3 DNA reads TGTGCCACCAGTGACGACGGGGATACGCAGTATTTT.